Below, 22 T cell receptor beta chains from the same sample are listed, as sequenced in a study of shared clonotypes between healthy human individuals. Clones were read by immunoSEQ multiplex PCR, and TCRdb kept only the in-frame ones, dropping some. Of 400,000 to 600,000 clones detected, approximately 95% appear once; the ten largest clones hold about 0.067%. The sequencing sample was made of naive CD4+ T cells sorted from blood. As for subset: CD45RA+ positively selected. These receptors were collected from a woman in her 30s in good health.

This chain joins TRBV28 and TRBJ1-2; D remains ambiguous. With 6 bases removed from V and 0 bases from J, the gap between germline ends came to 8 bases. From germline, CDR1 is MDHEN and CDR2 SYDVKM. The CDR3 loop spans 13 amino acids. The CDR3 region has the DNA TGTGCCAGCAGGGTGGGCTCTAACTATGGCTACACCTTC. Translating gives CASRVGSNYGYTF.

The V gene is TRBV30, the J gene TRBJ1-5; a weak D match, TRBD1 (5 bases). Germline-derived CDR1 and CDR2 are GTSNPN and SVGIG (reference sequence). The CDR3 has 15 amino acids. V lost 1 base and J lost 4, with 14 bases in between. The CDR3 protein is CAWSAGTAENQPQHF. DNA for the CDR3: TGTGCCTGGAGTGCCGGGACGGCAGAAAATCAGCCCCAGCATTTT.

The chain employs TRBV20-1 and TRBJ2-5; D is unresolved. The J call may be in error: the DNA end matches TRBJ2-7 better. Germline V CDR1 and CDR2: DFQATT, SNEGSKA (reference sequence). The CDR3 covers 11 residues. The CDR3 DNA reads as TGCAGTGCTGGTATTCGGAACGAGCAGTACTTC. Translating it yields CSAGIRNEQYF.

The chain links TRBV7-8 to TRBJ1-2; D not certain. Germline V gene lookup returns CDR1 SGHVS and CDR2 FQNEAQ. This CDR3 has 15 residues. V was shortened by 1 base and J by 0 bases, with 9 bases between the two germline ends. DNA for the CDR3: TGTGCCAGCAGCTTAGGGAGGGCCCCTAACTATGGCTACACCTTC. Translating it yields CASSLGRAPNYGYTF.

This clone was observed once. The chain joins TRBV5-1 to TRBJ1-3; D may be TRBD1 (5 bases). The CDR3 consists of 16 residues. CDR1 is SGHRS, CDR2 YFSETQ, per germline. The V end lost 2 bases, the J end lost 4 bases, and 16 bases lay between the germline ends. The CDR3 nucleotides read TGCGCCAGCAGCTTAGGGGTCGGAGGGCCCGGAAACACCATATATTTT. Translating gives CASSLGVGGPGNTIYF.

V and J are TRBV19 and TRBJ2-2; 9 bases line up with TRBD1. J was trimmed by 1 base and V by 3 bases; bases with no gene match: 3. In germline, CDR1 is LNHDA, CDR2 SQIVND (reference sequence). This CDR3 comprises 16 residues. CDR3 sequence reads: CASSIYRGRNTGELFF. In DNA, the CDR3 is TGTGCCAGTAGTATCTACAGGGGGCGGAACACCGGGGAGCTGTTTTTT.

The chain links TRBV6-5 to TRBJ2-7, with D tentatively TRBD2 (6 bases). V was clipped by 6 bases and J by 3 bases, with 9 bases between them. CDR3 length equals 12 residues. Germline lookup yields CDR1 MNHEY and CDR2 SVGAGI. The CDR3 sequence: CASSPGGYEQYF. The CDR3 nucleotides read TGTGCCAGCAGCCCCGGGGGCTACGAGCAGTACTTC.

The V call is TRBV27, the J call TRBJ1-5; D might be TRBD1 (6 bases). V gave up 5 bases and J gave up 3 bases, with 11 bases separating them. The CDR3 has 14 residues. Germline CDR1 is MNHEY and CDR2 is SMNVEV (reference sequence). CDR3 sequence (DNA): TGTGCCAGCAGTATACAGGGTTACAATCAGCCCCAGCATTTT. It yields the protein CASSIQGYNQPQHF.

This sequence joins TRBV11-1 and TRBJ2-1; the match to TRBD2 covers 15 bases. The V gene's germline CDR1 is SGHAT and CDR2 FQDESV (reference sequence). V shed 5 bases, J shed 5 bases, and the junction held 4 bases outside the gene matches. The CDR3 has 16 residues. CDR3 coding DNA: TGTGCCAGCAGCCGAGGACTAGCGGGAGGGAACAATGAGCAGTTCTTC. This gives the protein CASSRGLAGGNNEQFF.

The genes are TRBV5-1 and TRBJ2-7; TRBD1 matches 7 bases. This CDR3 has 11 residues. The V and J ends lost 2 bases and 13 bases, in that order; junction bases with no gene match: 6. From germline, CDR1 is SGHRS and CDR2 YFSETQ. Written as DNA, the CDR3 is TGCGCCAGCAGCTTCGGAGACAGGGTTTACTTC. It is translated as CASSFGDRVYF.

The sample holds one count of this clone. J is TRBJ2-6 and V is TRBV21-1; the table calls TRBD1, which could not be checked here. TRBV21-1 is deemed a pseudogene. The CDR3 is 13 amino acids. The CDR3 DNA reads TGTGCCGGTAGACAGGCTGGGGCCAACGTCCTGACTTTC. Protein product: CAGRQAGANVLTF.

V and J are TRBV19 and TRBJ2-7; D is unresolved. V shed 2 bases and J shed 0 bases, with 11 bases lying between them. CDR1 is LNHDA, CDR2 SQIVND, per germline (reference sequence). The CDR3 is 15 residues long. CDR3 protein: CASSINTAASYEQYF. The CDR3 coding sequence is TGTGCCAGTAGTATAAATACCGCCGCCTCCTACGAGCAGTACTTC. Together with reference TRBV19 and TRBJ2-7, the CDR3 gives the full variable domain: DGGITQSPKYLFRKEGQNVTLSCEQNLNHDAMYWYRQDPGQGLRLIYYSQIVNDFQKGDIAEGYSVSREKKESFPLTVTSAQKNPTAFYLCASSINTAASYEQYFGPGTRLTVT.

The chain recombines TRBV6-6 with TRBJ2-1; possible D gene TRBD2, 5 bases. Trimming removed 2 bases from V and 2 bases from J, with 13 bases in between. The V gene's germline CDR1 is MNHNY and CDR2 SVGAGI (reference sequence). This CDR3 region has 16 residues. CDR3 amino acids: CASSYISRETYNEQFF. CDR3 nucleotide sequence: TGTGCCAGCAGTTACATATCACGGGAAACCTACAATGAGCAGTTCTTC.

For the CDR3, the DNA is TGCAGCGCCGGAGGGAGCGGCACCTACGAGCAGTACTTC. As protein: CSAGGSGTYEQYF. The chain couples TRBV29-1 to TRBJ2-7, with D possibly being TRBD2 (6 bases). In germline, CDR1 is SQVTM, CDR2 ANQGSEA. The CDR3 covers 13 residues. V dropped 7 bases and J dropped 2 bases, with 15 bases sitting between them.

The chain links TRBV25-1 to TRBJ2-5; possible D gene TRBD1, 5 bases. The CDR3 is 15 amino acids. Germline V gene sequence: CDR1 MGHDK, CDR2 SYGVNS. Trimming removed 1 base at V and 4 bases at J, with 13 bases between. This CDR3 is CASSEFRARGETQYF. CDR3 in DNA: TGTGCCAGCAGTGAATTCAGGGCGAGAGGAGAGACCCAGTACTTC.

J is TRBJ1-4 and V is TRBV30; D gene unclear. Per germline, CDR1 GTSNPN and CDR2 SVGIG (reference sequence). V was shortened by 3 bases and J by 7 bases, with 18 bases between the two germline ends. The CDR3 extends over 15 amino acids. CDR3 DNA: TGTGCCTGGAGCGTCGCCGGTTGGTCGAGTGAAAAACTGTTTTTT. This sequence encodes CAWSVAGWSSEKLFF.

This sequence joins TRBV29-1 and TRBJ2-1, with D possibly being TRBD2 (6 bases). The CDR3 covers 11 residues. V was clipped by 7 bases and J by 8 bases, with 12 bases between them. The germline V gene encodes CDR1 SQVTM and CDR2 ANQGSEA. Here the CDR3 reads CSAYRRDEQFF. The CDR3 bases are TGCAGCGCCTATAGGAGGGATGAGCAGTTCTTC.

The V gene is TRBV5-1, the J gene TRBJ2-7; 11 bases match TRBD2. Germline V lookup: CDR1 SGHRS, CDR2 YFSETQ. This CDR3 contains 16 residues. V lost 3 bases and J lost 5; bases outside the gene matches: 10. CDR3 in DNA: TGCGCCAGCAGCTCCGGAGGGACTAGCGGAATCAACGAGCAGTACTTC. It encodes CASSSGGTSGINEQYF.

The chain has TRBV29-1 and TRBJ2-7, with D uncertain. V lost 7 bases to trimming and J lost 6 bases, with 13 bases between them. Per germline, CDR1 SQVTM and CDR2 ANQGSEA. This CDR3 has 11 residues. The CDR3 bases are TGCAGCGGTAAAGTGGCTCGCGAGCAGTACTTC. Translating it yields CSGKVAREQYF.

The chain is built from TRBV4-1 and TRBJ2-2, with 8 bases that match TRBD2. The germline gives CDR1 MGHRA, CDR2 YSYEKL. The CDR3 length is 17 residues. Unmatched junction bases numbered 7, after V lost 2 bases and J lost 2 bases. CDR3 nucleotide sequence: TGCGCCAGCAGCCAAAACATAGCGGGACGAAACACCGGGGAGCTGTTTTTT. It specifies CASSQNIAGRNTGELFF.

The chain carries TRBV15 and TRBJ2-7; 7 positions agree with TRBD1. Trimming cost V 9 bases and J 3 bases; bases outside gene matches: 11. The CDR3 consists of 14 residues. Germline assignment: CDR1 LNHNV and CDR2 YYDKDF (reference sequence). CDR3 region: CATGQADTIYEQYF. CDR3 DNA sequence: TGTGCCACAGGACAGGCCGATACCATCTACGAGCAGTACTTC.

The chain joins TRBV5-4 to TRBJ2-2; TRBD1 matches at 8 bases. Trimming removed 3 bases from V and 7 bases from J; junction bases left unmatched: 5. Germline lookup yields CDR1 SGHNT and CDR2 YYREEE (reference sequence). The CDR3 spans 14 residues. In DNA form, the CDR3 reads TGTGCCAGCAGCTCGACAGGGGCGGTCGGGGAGCTGTTTTTT. Its protein product is CASSSTGAVGELFF.